This T cell receptor (beta chain) was identified in a study of beta chain features in type 1 diabetes. Worth noting for this clone: Its antigen is unknown. At the DNA level, this CDR3 is encoded by other sequences in the same sample as well.

Per germline, CDR1 LNHNV and CDR2 YYDKDF (reference sequence). V was clipped by 0 bases and J by 0 bases, with 6 bases between them. This CDR3 is 15 amino acids long. Investigators reverse transcribed all isolated RNA, so they sequenced expressed TCRB transcripts. Sequencing was performed with immunoSEQ multiplex PCR; in TCRdb, only in-frame clones are kept and a portion is missing. The sample lists 500,000 to 700,000 clones, around a sixth occurring once. General study findings and limits: There were fewer insertions and more deletions at the VDJ junctions of type 1 diabetes patients. Any role of HLA type in TCRB rearrangement remained unresolved here. Shorter templates may be favored by PCR, equally so in patients and controls.

The material sequenced was naive CD4+ T cells from blood. The origin of this receptor is a young man in good health. The chain has TRBV15 and TRBJ1-3; D unclear. The CDR3 DNA sequence: TGTGCCACCAGCAGAGATTTGGGCTCTGGAAACACCATATATTTT. Amino acids: CATSRDLGSGNTIYF.